This is a list of T cell receptor beta chains from one sample in a study of T-cell reconstitution after alpha-beta-depleted transplantation in children. TCRdb analysed the PCR reads with MiXCR anew, one entry per CDR3 protein. The table lists hundreds of thousands of distinct CDR3 sequences, around 11% of them singletons, with approximately 2.4% in the top ten. The sequenced sample was PBMCs from the stem cell graft donor, obtained from the stem cell graft. The source is a human donor who donated a stem cell graft to a child with acute lymphoblastic leukemia. Each CDR3 is given with its conserved first and last residue. The order of the fields is clone size, J gene, D gene, V gene, CDR3 DNA, CDR3 protein. D genes are given only for firm matches. Size is stated for part of the rows, as once, few or many counts, or as a class when the clone is expanded.

few,TRBJ2-7,.,TRBV27,TGTGCCAGCAGTGCTCGAAGACGCCAAGACTACGAGCAGTACTTC,CASSARRRQDYEQYF
.,TRBJ1-3,.,TRBV20-1,TGCAGTGCTATGGTCGGGGCACAAGTCTCTGGAAACACCATATATTTT,CSAMVGAQVSGNTIYF
.,TRBJ1-6,TRBD1,TRBV20-1,TGCAGTGCTAGAGTTCCCGGACAGGGTGGCAATTCACCCCTCCACTTT,CSARVPGQGGNSPLHF
many,TRBJ2-7,.,TRBV7-9,TGTGCCAGCAGCCCCGGGGGACCGGGGTGGAGAGAGCAGTACTTC,CASSPGGPGWREQYF
many,TRBJ2-2,.,TRBV28,TGTGCCAGCAGTTGGAAGAACACCGGGGAGCTGTTTTTT,CASSWKNTGELFF
.,TRBJ2-5,TRBD2,TRBV7-6,TGTGCCAGCAGCTCCAATCTAGCGGGGTTAGAGACCCAGTACTTC,CASSSNLAGLETQYF
many,TRBJ2-7,TRBD1,TRBV10-3,TGTGCCTTCTCCGAATCCGGGACAGACAGGTACTTC,CAFSESGTDRYF
many,TRBJ2-2,.,TRBV18,TGTGCCAGCTCACCACCGCAGGGAACCGGGGAGCTGTTTTTT,CASSPPQGTGELFF
many,TRBJ2-3,.,TRBV10-3,TGTGCCACCTCCGACGGGGGCACAGATACGCAGTATTTT,CATSDGGTDTQYF
many,TRBJ1-2,.,TRBV6-5,TGTGCCAGTAGAACCGGAAGTAACTATGGCTACACCTTC,CASRTGSNYGYTF
many,TRBJ2-7,TRBD2,TRBV20-1,TGCAGTGCTAGAGATGCGACTAGCGGGACCTCCTACGAGCAGTACTTC,CSARDATSGTSYEQYF
many,TRBJ2-3,.,TRBV4-3,TGCGCCAGCAGCCCCTCCTTTGTCAGGGGTTCGACACATACGCAGTATTTT,CASSPSFVRGSTHTQYF
many,TRBJ2-2,.,TRBV7-9,TGTGCCAGCAGCCAGACCGGGGAGCTGTTTTTT,CASSQTGELFF
few,TRBJ1-1,.,TRBV5-1,TGCGCCAGCAGACAAAATGGGCTAATGAACACTGAAGCTTTCTTT,CASRQNGLMNTEAFF
many,TRBJ2-1,.,TRBV7-9,TGTGCCAGCAGCTTAGCGCGGAGGGTGGATCAGTTCTTC,CASSLARRVDQFF
many,TRBJ1-1,.,TRBV5-1,TGCGCCAGCAGCCCGTTCGGGGGGGCTGAAGCTTTCTTT,CASSPFGGAEAFF
many,TRBJ1-1,.,TRBV28,TGTGCCAGCCACCTCGACCTGAACACTGAAGCTTTCTTT,CASHLDLNTEAFF